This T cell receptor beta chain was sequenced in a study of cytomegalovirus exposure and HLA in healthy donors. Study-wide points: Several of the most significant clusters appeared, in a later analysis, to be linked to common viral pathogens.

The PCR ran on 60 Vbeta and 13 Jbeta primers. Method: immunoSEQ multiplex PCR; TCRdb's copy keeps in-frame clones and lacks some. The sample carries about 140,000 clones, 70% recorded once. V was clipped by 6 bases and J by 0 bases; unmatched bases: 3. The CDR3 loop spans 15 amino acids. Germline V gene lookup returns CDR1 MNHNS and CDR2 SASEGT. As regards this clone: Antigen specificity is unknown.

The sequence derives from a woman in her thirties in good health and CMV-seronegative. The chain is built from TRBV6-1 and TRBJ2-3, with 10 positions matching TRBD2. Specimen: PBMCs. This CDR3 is CASRVTSGSTDTQYF. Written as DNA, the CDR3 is TGTGCCAGCAGGGTGACTAGCGGGAGCACAGATACGCAGTATTTT.